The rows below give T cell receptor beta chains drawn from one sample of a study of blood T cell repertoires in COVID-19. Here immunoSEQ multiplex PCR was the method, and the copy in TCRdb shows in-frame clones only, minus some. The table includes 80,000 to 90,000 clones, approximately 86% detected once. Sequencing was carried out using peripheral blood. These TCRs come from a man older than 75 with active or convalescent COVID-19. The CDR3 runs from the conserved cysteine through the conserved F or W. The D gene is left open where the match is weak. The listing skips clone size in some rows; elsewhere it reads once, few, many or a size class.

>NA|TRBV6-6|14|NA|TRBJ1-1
TGTGCCAGCAGATATCCCTCACAGGGCACTGAAGCTTTCTTT
CASRYPSQGTEAFF
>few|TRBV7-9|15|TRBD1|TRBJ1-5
TGTGCCAGCAGCTTGGGACAGGGGGTGAATCAGCCCCAGCATTTT
CASSLGQGVNQPQHF
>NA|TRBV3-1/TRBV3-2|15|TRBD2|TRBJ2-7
TGTGCCAGCAAGCCAAGAGGAGTAGCGGGAGGCGAGCAGTACTTC
CASKPRGVAGGEQYF
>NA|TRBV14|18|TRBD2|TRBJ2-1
TGTGCCAGCAGCCGCAACTTCGGACTAGCGGGAGGGGGCGATGAGCAGTTCTTC
CASSRNFGLAGGGDEQFF
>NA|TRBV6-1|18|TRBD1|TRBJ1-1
TGTGCCAGCAGTGAAGCTTCGACAGGGGGCGATTTATACACTGAAGCTTTCTTT
CASSEASTGGDLYTEAFF
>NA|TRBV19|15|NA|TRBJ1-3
TGTGCCAGTAGTATCCAGGGGCACTCTGGAAACACCATATATTTT
CASSIQGHSGNTIYF
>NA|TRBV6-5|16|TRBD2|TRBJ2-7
TGTGCCAGCAGTTACGCGGGGCTAGCGGGACTCTACGAGCAGTACTTC
CASSYAGLAGLYEQYF
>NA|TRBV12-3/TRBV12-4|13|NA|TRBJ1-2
TGTGCCAGCAGTATATACCGGACAGCGGTATCCAACTTC
CASSIYRTAVSNF
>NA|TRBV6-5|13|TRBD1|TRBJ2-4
TGTGCCAGCAGTACCACGCCTCACAGGGGGAAGTACTTC
CASSTTPHRGKYF
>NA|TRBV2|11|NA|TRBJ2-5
TGTGCCAGCAGTCGTGAGGAGACCCAGTACTTC
CASSREETQYF
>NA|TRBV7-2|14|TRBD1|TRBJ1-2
TGTGCCAGCAACCCCTTAGGACAGGGACTTGGCTACACCTTC
CASNPLGQGLGYTF
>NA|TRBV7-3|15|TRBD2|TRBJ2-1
TGTGCCAGCAGCTTATCTCTAGCGGGAGTCCATGAGCAGTTCTTC
CASSLSLAGVHEQFF
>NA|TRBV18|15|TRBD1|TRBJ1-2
TGTGCCAGCTCTACCGGGACAGGAGCTAACTATGGCTACACCTTC
CASSTGTGANYGYTF
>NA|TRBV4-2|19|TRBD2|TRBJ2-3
TGTGCCAGCAGCCAAGATTTTAGCGGGAGATTTCCCGCGGGAGATACGCAGTATTTT
CASSQDFSGRFPAGDTQYF
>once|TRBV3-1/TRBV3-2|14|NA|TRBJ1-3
TGTGCCAGCAGCGGGAGAGACTCTGGAAACACCATATATTTT
CASSGRDSGNTIYF
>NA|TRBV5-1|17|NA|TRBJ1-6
TGCGCCAGCAGCAACGACAGCCCGAGCTCCTATAATTCACCCCTCCACTTT
CASSNDSPSSYNSPLHF
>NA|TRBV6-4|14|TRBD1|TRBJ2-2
TGTGCCAGCAGACCAGGGGGATCAACCGGGGAGCTGTTTTTT
CASRPGGSTGELFF
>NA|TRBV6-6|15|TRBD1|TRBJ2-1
TGTGCCAGCAGTCCAAGACAGGGGGCCTACAATGAGCAGTTCTTC
CASSPRQGAYNEQFF
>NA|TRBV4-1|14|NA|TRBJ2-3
TGCGCCAGCAGCCAAGGGTTAGCGACAGATACGCAGTATTTT
CASSQGLATDTQYF
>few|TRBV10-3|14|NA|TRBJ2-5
TGTGCCATCAGTGAGGGTAGCGGACAAGAGACCCAGTACTTC
CAISEGSGQETQYF
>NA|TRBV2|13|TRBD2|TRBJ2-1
TGTGCCAGCCAGCGGGAGGGTGGCAATGAGCAGTTCTTC
CASQREGGNEQFF
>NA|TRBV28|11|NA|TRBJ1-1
TGTGCCAGCAGTTTGGAGAGTGAAGCTTTCTTT
CASSLESEAFF
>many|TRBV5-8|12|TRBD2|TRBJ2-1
TGTGCCAGCAGCCTCGAGCGGGGTGAGCAGTTCTTC
CASSLERGEQFF
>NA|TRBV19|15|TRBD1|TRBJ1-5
TGTGCCAGTAGTACCGGGACAGGGGGCGATCAGCCCCAGCATTTT
CASSTGTGGDQPQHF
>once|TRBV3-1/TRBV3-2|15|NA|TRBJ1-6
TGTGCCAGCAGCCAAGCACCAGGGTGGGATTCACCCCTCCACTTT
CASSQAPGWDSPLHF
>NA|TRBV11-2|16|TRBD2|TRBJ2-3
TGTGCCAGCAGCTTAGGGACTAGCGTACTCACAGATACGCAGTATTTT
CASSLGTSVLTDTQYF
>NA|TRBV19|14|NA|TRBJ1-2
TGTGCCAGTAGCGCTACTCCAGGCGAAGGCGGCTACACCTTC
CASSATPGEGGYTF
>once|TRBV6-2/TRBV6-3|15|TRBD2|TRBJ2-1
TGTGCCAGCAGTTACCACACTAGCGGTTACAATGAGCAGTTCTTC
CASSYHTSGYNEQFF
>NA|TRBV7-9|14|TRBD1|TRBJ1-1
TGTGCCAGCAGCGATACAGGGGGCGCATATGAAGCTTTCTTT
CASSDTGGAYEAFF
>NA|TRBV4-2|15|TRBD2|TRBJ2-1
TGTGCCAGCAGCCAAGAAAGCGGGAGCTACAATGAGCAGTTCTTC
CASSQESGSYNEQFF
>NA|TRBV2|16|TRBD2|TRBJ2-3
TGTGCCAGCAGAAGAGTGGGTAGCGGGAGATTGGATACGCAGTATTTT
CASRRVGSGRLDTQYF
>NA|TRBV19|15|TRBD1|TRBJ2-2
TGTGCCAGCAGCCCGGGACAGGGAGTTTCCGGGGAGCTGTTTTTT
CASSPGQGVSGELFF
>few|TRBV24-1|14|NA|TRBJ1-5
TGTGCCACCAGTGACCAGGGCAAGAATCAGCCCCAGCATTTT
CATSDQGKNQPQHF
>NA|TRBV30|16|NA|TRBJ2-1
TGTGCCTGGAGGCGGAGCGTCTACCATTCCTACAATGAGCAGTTCTTC
CAWRRSVYHSYNEQFF
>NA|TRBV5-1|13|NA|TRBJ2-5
TGCGCCAGCAGCGGGGGACTTCAAGAGACCCAGTACTTC
CASSGGLQETQYF
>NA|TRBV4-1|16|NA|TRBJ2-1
TGCGCCAGCAGCCAAGAGGCCTCCGTATCCTCCAATGAGCAGTTCTTC
CASSQEASVSSNEQFF
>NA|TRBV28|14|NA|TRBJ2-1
TGTGCCAGCAGTTCGGCAGGGTTGAATGATGAGCAGTTCTTC
CASSSAGLNDEQFF
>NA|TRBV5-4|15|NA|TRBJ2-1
TGTGCCAGCAGCTTGGGGGCTAGCTCCCACAATGAGCAGTTCTTC
CASSLGASSHNEQFF
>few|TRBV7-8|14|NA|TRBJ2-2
TGTGCCACCCGGGCGGGGGCGCGCACCGGGGAGCTGTTTTTT
CATRAGARTGELFF
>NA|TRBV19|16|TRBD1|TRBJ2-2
TGTGCCAGTAGTATAGATCACAGGGGGCCCACCGGGGAGCTGTTTTTT
CASSIDHRGPTGELFF
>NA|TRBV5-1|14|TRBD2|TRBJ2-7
TGCGCCAGCAGTTCCGGGACTAGCGGGAGAGAGCAGTACTTC
CASSSGTSGREQYF
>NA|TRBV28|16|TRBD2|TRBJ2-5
TGTGCCAGCAGCCGCCGGACTAGCGGGAGGGTAGAGACCCAGTACTTC
CASSRRTSGRVETQYF
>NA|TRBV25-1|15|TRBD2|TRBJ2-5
TGTGCCAGCAGCTTTAGCGGGAGGGATGGGGAGACCCAGTACTTC
CASSFSGRDGETQYF
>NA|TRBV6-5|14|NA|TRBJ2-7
TGTGCCAGCCAATCCACAGGGGGGGCCTACGAGCAGTACTTC
CASQSTGGAYEQYF
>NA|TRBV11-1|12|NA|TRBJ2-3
TGTGCCAGCAGCTCACAGCCAGATACGCAGTATTTT
CASSSQPDTQYF
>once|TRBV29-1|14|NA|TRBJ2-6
TGCAGCGTTGATTCTCGCTCTGGGGCCAACGTCCTGACTTTC
CSVDSRSGANVLTF